The 14 T cell receptor beta chains in this list originate from one sample, sequenced in a study of regulatory T cells in long-lasting Graves disease. Through Arm-PCR of CDR3 regions and iRepertoire HTBI primers, TCR beta libraries were built. Via MiXCR, TCRdb re-called the multiplex PCR reads, giving one row per CDR3 protein. This table has 300,000 to 400,000 distinct CDR3 sequences, around 17% appearing once. Specified time point: newly diagnosed GD, antithyroid drugs for less than 3 months. PBMCs were the source of the RNA used for TCR sequencing. The same sample was also used in a study of T cells in Graves' hyperthyroidism and ophthalmopathy.

This sample comprised peripheral blood mononuclear cells (PBMCs), obtained at new diagnosis, from a patient treated with antithyroid drugs. These receptors all come from a man in his forties or fifties with Graves disease.

This clonotype has only one observation. An end of the junction differs from the germline gene, which may be a read error. The chain recombines TRBV19 with TRBJ2-5; perhaps TRBD1 as D (6 bases). CDR3 length equals 16 residues. Germline V gives CDR1 LNHDA, CDR2 SQIVND (reference sequence). This CDR3 reads CASSAWGQILQEAQYF. The CDR3, as DNA: TGTGCCAGTAGTGCGTGGGGACAAATACTGCAAGAGGCCCAGTACTTC.

Many counts were recorded for this clonotype. V and J are TRBV5-6 and TRBJ2-4; TRBD2 might be the D (6 bases). The CDR3 loop spans 14 amino acids. Trimming took 4 bases from V and 7 from J, leaving 15 bases between them. The germline gives CDR1 SGHDT, CDR2 YYEEEE. This CDR3 reads CASSPATGGNIQYF. The CDR3 region has the DNA TGTGCCAGCAGCCCCGCAACCGGGGGTAACATTCAGTACTTC.

This clonotype has at least ten counts. In DNA, the CDR3 is TGCAGTGCGACTAAAGACAGTCATAATTCACCCCTCCACTTT. This codes for CSATKDSHNSPLHF. The chain is built from TRBV20-1 and TRBJ1-6; the D gene is possibly TRBD1 (5 bases). Trimming removed 6 bases at V and 5 bases at J, with 14 bases between. The CDR3 length is 14 residues. Germline values: CDR1 DFQATT, CDR2 SNEGSKA (reference sequence).

The chain carries TRBV5-1 and TRBJ2-1, with 9 bases fitting TRBD1. V shed 9 bases, J shed 12 bases, and the junction held 25 bases outside the gene matches. The CDR3 spans 17 residues. Germline CDR1 is SGHRS and CDR2 is YFSETQ. CDR3 DNA: TGCGCCACCACGCTTCGACCGGGACAGGGTAAGTCGCGGACGCAGTTCTTC. Amino acid sequence: CATTLRPGQGKSRTQFF.

This chain links TRBV5-1 with TRBJ1-1; D not resolved. Germline loops: CDR1 SGHRS, CDR2 YFSETQ. Trimming removed 0 bases at V and 7 bases at J, with 4 bases between. This CDR3 region has 11 residues. The CDR3 spells CASSLGNEAFF. Here the CDR3 DNA reads TGCGCCAGCAGCTTGGGTAATGAAGCTTTCTTT.

This clonotype occurred many times. The V and J genes are TRBV5-5 and TRBJ2-5; 8 bases map to TRBD1. The CDR3 extends over 15 amino acids. Germline V gene data show CDR1 as SGHKS and CDR2 as YYEKEE (reference sequence). V shed 2 bases, J shed 4 bases, and the junction held 7 bases outside the gene matches. CDR3 nucleotide sequence: TGTGCCAGCAGCTTACACCCAGGGGGCGGAGAGACCCAGTACTTC. Its protein is CASSLHPGGGETQYF.

The rearrangement joins TRBV12-3 or TRBV12-4 to TRBJ2-3; 12 nucleotides align to TRBD1. V lost 4 bases, J lost 0 bases, and 2 bases stayed unmatched. The CDR3 extends over 16 amino acids. Here the CDR3 reads CASSSGQGASTDTQYF. CDR3 bases: TGTGCCAGCAGTTCGGGACAGGGGGCGAGCACAGATACGCAGTATTTT.

The rearrangement joins TRBV10-1 to TRBJ1-1; D unclear. V was clipped by 3 bases and J by 4 bases, with 0 bases between them. The CDR3 is made up of 10 amino acids. Germline assignment: CDR1 WNHNN and CDR2 SYGVQD (reference sequence). CDR3 residues: CASSDTEAFF. CDR3 sequence (DNA): TGCGCCAGCAGTGACACTGAAGCTTTCTTT.

This clonotype was seen at least ten times. V and J are TRBV24-1 and TRBJ1-5; 8 bases are a match to TRBD1. The length of the CDR3 is 13 residues. CDR1 KGHDR and CDR2 SFDVKD come from the germline V gene. V was clipped by 10 bases and J by 5 bases; unmatched bases: 6. The CDR3 DNA reads as TGTGCCACGGGGGGACAGGCCGATCAGCCCCAGCATTTT. It translates to CATGGQADQPQHF.

This clonotype was recorded at least ten times. The rearrangement joins TRBV11-3 to TRBJ2-1; tentative D call: TRBD1 (6 bases). The CDR3 has 14 residues. The germline gives CDR1 SGHNT, CDR2 YENEEA. Trimming left V 1 base short and J 15 bases short, with 19 bases between. CDR3 protein: CASSLVAIIGQTFF. The CDR3 DNA sequence: TGTGCCAGCAGCTTAGTGGCGATTATAGGACAGACGTTCTTC.

In regard to this clonotype: This likely traces to a read error, being one base from a far larger clone. The V call is TRBV14, the J call TRBJ2-7, with a weak D call TRBD2 (6 bases). Germline V gene sequence: CDR1 SGHDN, CDR2 FVKESK. The CDR3 is 15 amino acids. The V end lost 1 base, the J end lost 7 bases, and 17 bases lay between the germline ends. This chain's CDR3 is CASSQVGLTYNEQYF. The CDR3 coding sequence is TGTGCCAGCAGCCAAGTGGGACTCACCTACAATGAGCAGTACTTC.

The genes are TRBV4-1 and TRBJ1-5, with D unclear. V lost 1 base to trimming and J lost 7 bases, with 8 bases between them. The CDR3 consists of 13 residues. CDR1 and CDR2 (germline): MGHRA, YSYEKL. The CDR3 protein is CASSQARNQPQHF. CDR3 DNA: TGCGCCAGCAGCCAAGCCAGAAACCAGCCCCAGCATTTT.

Comments on this clonotype: A far larger clone is one nucleotide away, so this likely arose from a read error. The chain links TRBV12-3 or TRBV12-4 to TRBJ2-5; TRBD1 agrees at 8 bases. This CDR3 spans 13 amino acids. After removal of 5 bases from V and 3 bases from J, the junction contained 2 bases not matched to a gene. In DNA, the CDR3 is TGTGCCAGCAGTCGGACAGGGAAAGAGACCCAGTACTTC. It encodes CASSRTGKETQYF.

Many counts were recorded for this clonotype. This chain joins TRBV18 and TRBJ2-7; D is ambiguous. The germline V gene encodes CDR1 KGHSH and CDR2 LQKENI. V lost 1 base to trimming and J lost 6 bases, with 10 bases between them. The CDR3 loop spans 13 amino acids. CDR3 loop: CASSPRRDREQYF. The DNA for the CDR3 is TGTGCCAGCTCACCACGAAGGGATCGCGAGCAGTACTTC.